Below are 12 T cell receptor beta chains sequenced from a single sample in a study of cytomegalovirus exposure and HLA in healthy donors. Sequencing was performed with immunoSEQ multiplex PCR; in TCRdb, only in-frame clones are kept and a portion is missing. The repertoire consists of more than 45,000 clones, with 89% occurring once and the leading ten covering around 14%. The specimen was PBMCs. These receptors came from a woman between 18 and 30 years old in good health and CMV-seronegative.

CDR3 sequence (DNA): TGTGCCAGTAACCAGGACAGGGGCTATGGCTACACCTTC. It yields the protein CASNQDRGYGYTF. This chain uses TRBV19 with TRBJ1-2; 9 bases map to TRBD1. Germline assignment: CDR1 LNHDA and CDR2 SQIVND (reference sequence). J was trimmed by 4 bases and V by 7 bases; bases with no gene match: 4. This CDR3 spans 13 amino acids.

This chain uses TRBV6-5 with TRBJ2-1; 11 bases are a match to TRBD1. Germline assignment: CDR1 MNHEY and CDR2 SVGAGI. The CDR3 runs to 16 residues. The V gene end was trimmed by 2 bases and the J gene end by 8 bases; junction bases not matched to a gene: 8. Here the CDR3 DNA reads TGTGCCAGCAGTTACACCCCGGGACAGGGGGTCCATGAGCAGTTCTTC. Translating gives CASSYTPGQGVHEQFF.

The chain combines TRBV25-1 with TRBJ1-2, with D perhaps TRBD1 (5 bases). CDR1 MGHDK and CDR2 SYGVNS come from the germline V gene. The length of the CDR3 is 11 residues. V dropped 4 bases and J dropped 7 bases, with 7 bases sitting between them. CDR3 coding DNA: TGTGCCAGCAGTGGGGGGGGTGGCTACACCTTC. It codes for CASSGGGGYTF.

This clone was counted once. Here the CDR3 reads CASSLPGTGSDEQYF. DNA for the CDR3: TGTGCCAGCAGCTTACCCGGGACAGGGAGCGACGAGCAGTACTTC. The V and J genes are TRBV7-9 and TRBJ2-7; TRBD1 aligns across 9 bases. The CDR3 has 15 residues. Trimming took 2 bases from V and 5 from J; bases not matched to a gene: 7. Germline CDR1 SEHNR, CDR2 FQNEAQ (reference sequence).

The rearrangement uses TRBV18 and TRBJ1-1; D call uncertain. The germline CDR1 and CDR2 sequences are KGHSH and LQKENI. Trimming cost V 2 bases and J 3 bases, with 7 bases left between them. The CDR3 is 13 residues long. CDR3: CASSPSRDTEAFF. CDR3 in DNA: TGTGCCAGCTCACCATCCCGGGACACTGAAGCTTTCTTT. The full variable domain, completed using reference TRBV18 and TRBJ1-1, is NAGVMQNPRHLVRRRGQEARLRCSPMKGHSHVYWYRQLPEEGLKFMVYLQKENIIDESGMPKERFSAEFPKEGPSILRIQQVVRGDSAAYFCASSPSRDTEAFFGQGTRLTVV.

The V call is TRBV6-9, the J call TRBJ2-7, with 7 bases aligning to TRBD1. Germline loops: CDR1 MNHGY, CDR2 SVAAGI. This CDR3 has 14 amino acids. The trim removed 3 bases at V and 3 bases at J, leaving 5 bases unmatched. The CDR3 coding sequence is TGTGCCAGCAGTTACTTGACAGGGTACTACGAGCAGTACTTC. This encodes CASSYLTGYYEQYF.

The J gene is TRBJ2-1, the V gene TRBV7-9, with TRBD1 identical over 10 bases. The CDR3 covers 16 residues. Germline V gene sequence: CDR1 SEHNR, CDR2 FQNEAQ (reference sequence). V shed 2 bases and J 6 bases; nucleotides not matched to a gene: 7. The CDR3 DNA is TGTGCCAGCAGCTTAATGGGTTGGACAGGGGGCAATGAGCAGTTCTTC. This codes for CASSLMGWTGGNEQFF. The variable domain in full, completed from reference TRBV7-9 and TRBJ2-1, reads DTGVSQNPRHKITKRGQNVTFRCDPISEHNRLYWYRQTLGQGPEFLTYFQNEAQLEKSRLLSDRFSAERPKGSFSTLEIQRTEQGDSAMYLCASSLMGWTGGNEQFFGPGTRLTVL.

V gene TRBV28 combines with J gene TRBJ2-1; TRBD2 matches at 9 bases. From germline, CDR1 is MDHEN and CDR2 SYDVKM. This CDR3 is built from 17 residues. Trimming removed 6 bases from V and 7 bases from J; junction bases left unmatched: 16. The CDR3 DNA is TGTGCCAGCAGCGGCGCTAGCGGGACCGCCTCTCGGAATGAGCAGTTCTTC. Translation gives CASSGASGTASRNEQFF.

This chain joins TRBV27 and TRBJ1-1; D is possibly TRBD1 (6 bases). Germline V lookup: CDR1 MNHEY, CDR2 SMNVEV (reference sequence). The V and J ends lost 5 bases and 5 bases respectively, with 18 bases between them. The CDR3 spans 15 residues. DNA of the CDR3: TGTGCCAGCAGTCAAACAGGGTTAGGGAAAACTGAAGCTTTCTTT. Translation: CASSQTGLGKTEAFF.

CDR3 protein: CASSPTGASGTDTQYF. For the CDR3, the DNA is TGTGCCAGCAGCCCAACAGGGGCATCGGGCACAGATACGCAGTATTTT. The chain uses TRBV11-2 and TRBJ2-3; 7 nucleotides match TRBD1. V shed 5 bases, J shed 1 base, and the junction held 9 bases outside the gene matches. Germline values: CDR1 SGHAT, CDR2 FQNNGV. The CDR3 loop spans 16 amino acids.

The chain links TRBV5-1 to TRBJ2-5; D gene unclear. Germline lookup yields CDR1 SGHRS and CDR2 YFSETQ. This CDR3 comprises 14 residues. V lost 1 base, J lost 1 base, and 8 bases lay in between. CDR3 protein: CASSLIGVQETQYF. The CDR3 nucleotides are TGCGCCAGCAGCTTGATTGGAGTCCAAGAGACCCAGTACTTC.

The V call is TRBV14, the J call TRBJ2-7; 9 bases align to TRBD1. The junction had 3 bases not matched to a gene; V was cut back by 5 bases and J by 1 base. Germline V CDR1 and CDR2: SGHDN, FVKESK. CDR3 length: 14 amino acids. The chain's CDR3 is CASSDRGSSYEQYF. The CDR3 DNA is TGTGCCAGCAGCGACAGGGGGAGTTCCTACGAGCAGTACTTC. The whole variable domain, remainder taken from reference TRBV14 and TRBJ2-7, is EAGVTQFPSHSVIEKGQTVTLRCDPISGHDNLYWYRRVMGKEIKFLLHFVKESKQDESGMPNNRFLAERTGGTYSTLKVQPAELEDSGVYFCASSDRGSSYEQYFGPGTRLTVT.